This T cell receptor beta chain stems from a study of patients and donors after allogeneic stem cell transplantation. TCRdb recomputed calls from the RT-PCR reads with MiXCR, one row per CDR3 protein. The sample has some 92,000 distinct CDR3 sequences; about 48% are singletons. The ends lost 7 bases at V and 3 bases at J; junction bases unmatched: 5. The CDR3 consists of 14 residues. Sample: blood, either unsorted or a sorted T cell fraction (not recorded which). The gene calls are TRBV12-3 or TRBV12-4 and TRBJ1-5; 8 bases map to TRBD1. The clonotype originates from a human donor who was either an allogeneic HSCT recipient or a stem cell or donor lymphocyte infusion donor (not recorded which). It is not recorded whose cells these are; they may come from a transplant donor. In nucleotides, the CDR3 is TGTGCCAGCACCCGACAGGGGTTCAATCAGCCCCAGCATTTT. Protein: CASTRQGFNQPQHF.